This T cell receptor beta chain emerged from a study of OX40 agonist ivuxolimab in advanced cancers. For the study at large: Patients took ivuxolimab, an agonistic anti-OX40 (CD134) antibody.

Note on this clone: No antigen is known for it.

CDR3 length: 13 residues. Germline V gives CDR1 ENHRY, CDR2 SYGVKD. With 4 bases clipped from V and 8 bases from J, the junction kept 4 bases outside the gene matches. Findings and caveats of the study: Patients with a partial response at 0.1-3.0 mg/kg had among the lowest clonal expansion.

Repertoires were generated with immunoSEQ multiplex PCR, while TCRdb's copy carries only in-frame clones and drops some. The sample gives approximately 70,000 clones, approximately 86% of which show up once; about 1.3% is in the top ten. The chain combines TRBV10-3 with TRBJ1-4; 7 bases agree with TRBD1. Specimen: CD4+ or CD8+ T cells sorted from blood, collected in a trial of the OX40 agonist ivuxolimab. The sequence derives from an adult with an advanced solid tumor such as melanoma, head and neck, liver or kidney cancer. The CDR3: CAISGQGEEKLFF. Written as DNA, the CDR3 is TGTGCCATCAGTGGACAGGGTGAAGAAAAACTGTTTTTT.